This T cell receptor (beta chain) was profiled in a study of Ad26.COV2.S vaccination and SARS-CoV-2 variants. Study details: Donor joined the COV1001 Ad26.COV2.S trial arm. Overall study results and limits: Breadth measured for non-spike TCRs was similar across vaccine and placebo recipients. The TCR breadth and depth analyses may have understated or missed part of the total T cell responses.

To note about this clone: Its antigen is currently unknown.

Sequencing used immunoSEQ multiplex PCR; TCRdb keeps in-frame clones, though not all of them. The table has hundreds of thousands of clones, roughly 84% seen once. V was clipped by 0 bases and J by 4 bases, with 8 bases between them. Germline V gives CDR1 SGDLS, CDR2 YYNGEE. There are 14 residues in the CDR3. Treatment denoted: roughly 20 received Ad26.COV2.S at low or high dose, single or two shots; about 5 received placebo; per-sample allocation not given. It was on day 63 after the first vaccine or placebo injection that samples were taken. In Boston, the donor was an adult between 18-55 years of age.

This TCR came from a person between 18 and 59 years old who received the Ad26.COV2.S COVID-19 vaccine or a placebo. This sample comprised peripheral blood, obtained in a trial of Ad26.COV2.S vaccine versus placebo. The rearrangement uses TRBV9 and TRBJ1-5; D is unresolved. The CDR3 reads CASSVDLRNQPQHF. The CDR3 nucleotides read TGTGCCAGCAGCGTAGATTTGAGGAATCAGCCCCAGCATTTT.